This T cell receptor beta chain was found in a study of CD8 T cells in Susac syndrome. Study-level background: Treatment status at blood draw for the Susac syndrome patients was therapy-naive, corticosteroids, or intravenous immunoglobulin alone.

It was with random hexamers that roughly 0.45 to 1 ug RNA was reverse transcribed. MiXCR, applied by TCRdb to the immunoSEQ multiplex PCR reads, yields one record per CDR3 protein. Of approximately 190,000 distinct CDR3 sequences in the sample, around 90% were seen once. While CD8+ and CD4+ T cells were isolated negatively, TEMRA cells were enriched by FACS. The CDR3 consists of 10 residues. Between the trimmed V and J ends, which lost 9 bases and 9 bases, there was a span of 9 bases. Germline V gene sequence: CDR1 MNHEY, CDR2 SMNVEV (reference sequence). This receptor was obtained from a human donor with Susac syndrome. The gene calls are TRBV27 and TRBJ2-1; TRBD2 might be the D (5 bases). Sequenced input: CD4+ T cells from PBMCs. DNA for the CDR3: TGTGCCAGGTCCGCGGGTGAGCAGTTCTTC. It encodes CARSAGEQFF.